This section outlines one TCR beta chain sequence together with its context. Which antigen it targets is not known. One base away there is no much larger clone; base qualities are not given. These data belong to a study of cytomegalovirus exposure and HLA in healthy donors (dated by TCRdb to about 2017). Background for the entire study: The 666 repertoires of the first cohort and the 120 validation repertoires were produced on the same platform, according to a later analysis. The aim of the study was to test whether cataloging public T cell receptors could identify signatures of past pathogen exposure. Besides the first cohort of approximately 710 subjects, a separate validation cohort made up of 120 different subjects was used. The study combined high-throughput TCR immunosequencing, statistical association of individual TCRs with disease status, and machine learning to predict cytomegalovirus infection status.

V loses 3 bases, J loses 8 bases, and the germline ends lie 16 bases apart. From the germline V gene, CDR1 is SGHAT and CDR2 is FQNNGV. The CDR3 contains 15 residues, cysteine and phenylalanine counted. The DNA shown is the 45-base CDR3, in frame from base 1. The investigation overall reported the following: Most TCR sequences were observed very rarely across donors, whereas some public TCRs were present in many individuals. Of the cluster scores, around 95% were above 0 in a later analysis, which found that TCRs clustered in the first cohort also tended to co-occur in the approximately 130 validation repertoires. The validation cohort had no HLA typing available for a later analysis, so co-occurrence within that cohort was assessed over all 130 or so repertoires. Cytomegalovirus status was reported to be diagnosed by the classifier with high specificity and sensitivity in both the original and validation cohorts. In vitro tests confirmed that a few of the cytomegalovirus-associated TCR beta chains recognize cytomegalovirus antigens. The authors suggested that the approach could potentially be extended to other disease states and immunological phenotypes. A total of 164 TCR beta chains were listed by the study as associated with cytomegalovirus.

Libraries came from the immunoSEQ multiplex PCR assay. The study's processing was this. To diagnose cytomegalovirus status from the catalog of TCR beta chain sequences, a statistical classification framework was built. TCRdb took over this immuneACCESS table, retaining in-frame rearrangements with V and J assigned. Such tables are incomplete; in checked studies, under half of the missing clones stem from an unresolved V gene, and the remainder is unexplained. V, J and clone size are those of that table, while D and trimming were read from the DNA. The sample table records some 76,000 clones; 94% of these occur just once. The top ten hold approximately 0.93% of the sample. Separate from the roughly 630-subject first cohort, the validation cohort of more than 90 subjects was the group to which the donors belonged.

The rearrangement joined TRBV11-2 to TRBJ1-4; perhaps TRBD1 is the D gene, with 6 bases matching. This TCR was sampled from a woman aged 18-29 years in good health and CMV-seronegative. Specimen: PBMCs. The CDR3 region has the sequence CASSLGSGAREKLFF. In nucleotides, the sequence is TGTGCCAGCAGCTTGGGGTCAGGGGCGCGAGAAAAACTGTTTTTT.